This T cell receptor (beta chain) is drawn from a study of cytomegalovirus exposure and HLA in healthy donors. Study-wide context: Early released data comprised some 85 million unique TCRs from HLA-typed donors.

The donors gave bone marrow, and they were healthy. CDR1 MDHEN and CDR2 SYDVKM come from the germline V gene. Trimming took 3 bases from V and 4 from J, leaving 12 bases between them. The CDR3 runs 14 residues. The PCR contained 60 Vbeta and 13 Jbeta primers. Original processing methods: Some 11 million of the 60 million to 90 million unique TCR beta chains counted in a later analysis were shared. Produced via immunoSEQ multiplex PCR; TCRdb's table is partial and in-frame only. The V and J calls and clone size come from that table; D and trimming were worked out from the DNA. The sample includes 150,000 to 200,000 clones.

The receptor comes from a man aged 25-40 years in good health and CMV-seronegative. V usage is TRBV28 and J usage is TRBJ1-2, with D possibly being TRBD1 (5 bases). Sequenced sample: PBMCs. The DNA of the CDR3 is TGTGCCAGCAGTTTTGAAACCAGGGCCTATGGCTACACCTTC. Translation gives CASSFETRAYGYTF.